The T cell receptor beta chain described here comes from a study of identical twins. This CDR3 contains 19 residues. The V end was cut by 2 bases, the J end by 2 bases, with 23 bases between. In germline, CDR1 is SGHAT, CDR2 FQDESV (reference sequence). This clonotype was observed many times. In TCRdb, the 5' RACE reads were re-called with MiXCR into one record per CDR3 protein. The profile shows approximately 220,000 distinct CDR3 sequences, approximately 7.8% of them singletons. These records were also assigned to another study, of yellow fever vaccine responses in identical twins.

Sequencing input: CD8+ T cells sorted from blood. The chain uses TRBV11-1 and TRBJ2-3; possibly TRBD2 for D (6 bases). The receptor's source is a woman aged 18 to 35 in good health. The CDR3 spells CASSLYSPGTGGNTDTQYF. Written as DNA, the CDR3 is TGTGCCAGCAGCTTATATAGTCCGGGGACCGGGGGAAACACAGATACGCAGTATTTT.